This T cell receptor (beta chain) stems from a study of patients and donors after allogeneic stem cell transplantation. V dropped 2 bases and J dropped 0 bases, with 5 bases sitting between them. CDR1 and CDR2 (germline): MDHEN, SYDVKM. This CDR3 is 13 amino acids long. Each CDR3 protein gets one entry after TCRdb re-called the RT-PCR reads with MiXCR. The sample holds hundreds of thousands of distinct CDR3 sequences, around two fifths seen once. The V gene is TRBV28, the J gene TRBJ2-7, with D unresolved. Specimen: blood, either unsorted or a sorted T cell fraction (not recorded which). The receptor comes from a human donor who was either an allogeneic HSCT recipient or a stem cell or donor lymphocyte infusion donor (not recorded which). It is not recorded whose cells these are; they may come from a transplant donor. The chain's CDR3 is CASSLQISYEQYF. In DNA form, the CDR3 reads TGTGCCAGCAGTTTACAAATCTCCTACGAGCAGTACTTC.